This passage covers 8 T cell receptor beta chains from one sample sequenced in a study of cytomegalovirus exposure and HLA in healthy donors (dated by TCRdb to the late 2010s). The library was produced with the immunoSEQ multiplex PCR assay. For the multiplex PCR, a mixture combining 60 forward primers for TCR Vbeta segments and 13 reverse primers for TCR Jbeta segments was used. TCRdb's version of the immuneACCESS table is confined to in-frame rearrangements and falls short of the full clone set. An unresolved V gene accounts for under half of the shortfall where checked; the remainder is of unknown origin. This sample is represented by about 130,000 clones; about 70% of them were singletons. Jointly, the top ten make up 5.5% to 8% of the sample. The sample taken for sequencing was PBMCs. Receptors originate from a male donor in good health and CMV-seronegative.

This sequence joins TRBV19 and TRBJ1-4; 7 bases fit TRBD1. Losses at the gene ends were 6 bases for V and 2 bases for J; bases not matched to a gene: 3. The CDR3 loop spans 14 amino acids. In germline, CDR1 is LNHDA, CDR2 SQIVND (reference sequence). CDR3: CASRTTGTNEKLFF. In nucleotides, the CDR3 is TGTGCCAGTAGAACGACAGGGACTAATGAAAAACTGTTTTTT.

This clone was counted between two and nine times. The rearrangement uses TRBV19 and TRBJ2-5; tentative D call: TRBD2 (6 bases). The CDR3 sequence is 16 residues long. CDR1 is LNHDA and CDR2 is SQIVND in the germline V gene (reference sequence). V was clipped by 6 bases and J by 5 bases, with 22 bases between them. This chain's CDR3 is CASRTRHSGVFETQYF. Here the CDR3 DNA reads TGTGCCAGTAGAACCCGCCATTCGGGAGTTTTCGAGACCCAGTACTTC.

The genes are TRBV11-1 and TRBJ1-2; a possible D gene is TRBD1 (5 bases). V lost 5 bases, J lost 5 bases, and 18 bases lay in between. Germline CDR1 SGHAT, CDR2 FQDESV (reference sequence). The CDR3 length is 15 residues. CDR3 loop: CASSPNTDRGYGYTF. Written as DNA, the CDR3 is TGTGCCAGCAGCCCAAACACTGACAGAGGTTATGGCTACACCTTC.

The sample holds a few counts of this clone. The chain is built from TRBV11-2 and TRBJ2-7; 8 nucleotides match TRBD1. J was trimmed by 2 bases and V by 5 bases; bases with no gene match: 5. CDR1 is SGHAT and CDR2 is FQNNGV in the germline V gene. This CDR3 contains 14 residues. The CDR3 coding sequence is TGTGCCAGCAGCCCAGGGGGCGCCGCCTACGAGCAGTACTTC. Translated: CASSPGGAAYEQYF.

The CDR3 loop is CASSSAAPQDHYGYTF. CDR3 coding DNA: TGTGCCAGCAGCTCCGCGGCCCCACAGGATCACTATGGCTACACCTTC. The V gene is TRBV5-4, the J gene TRBJ1-2; D may be TRBD1 (5 bases). The V and J ends lost 3 bases and 3 bases respectively, with 18 bases between them. CDR1 is SGHNT and CDR2 is YYREEE in the germline V gene (reference sequence). The CDR3 has 16 amino acids. The variable domain in full, with the rest retrieved from reference TRBV5-4 and TRBJ1-2, is ETGVTQSPTHLIKTRGQQVTLRCSSQSGHNTVSWYQQALGQGPQFIFQYYREEENGRGNFPPRFSGLQFPNYSSELNVNALELDDSALYLCASSSAAPQDHYGYTFGSGTRLTVV.

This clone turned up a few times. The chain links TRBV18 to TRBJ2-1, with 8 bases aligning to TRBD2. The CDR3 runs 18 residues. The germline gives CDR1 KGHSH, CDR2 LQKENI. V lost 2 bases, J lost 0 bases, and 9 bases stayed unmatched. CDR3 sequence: CASSPNILADSSYNEQFF. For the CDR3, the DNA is TGTGCCAGCTCACCAAACATACTAGCGGATAGCTCCTACAATGAGCAGTTCTTC.

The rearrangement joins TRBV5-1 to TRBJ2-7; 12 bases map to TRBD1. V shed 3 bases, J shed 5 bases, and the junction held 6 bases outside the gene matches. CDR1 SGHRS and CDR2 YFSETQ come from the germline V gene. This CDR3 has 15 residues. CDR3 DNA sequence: TGCGCCAGCAGCTGGATCGGGACAGGGGGCCACGAGCAGTACTTC. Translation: CASSWIGTGGHEQYF.

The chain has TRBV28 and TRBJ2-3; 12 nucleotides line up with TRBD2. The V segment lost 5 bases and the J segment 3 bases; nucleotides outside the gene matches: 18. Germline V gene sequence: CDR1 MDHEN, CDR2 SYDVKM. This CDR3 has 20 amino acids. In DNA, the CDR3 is TGTGCCAGCAGTCCATTATTCTCTCGACTAGCGGGAGAGGTAACAGATACGCAGTATTTT. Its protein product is CASSPLFSRLAGEVTDTQYF.